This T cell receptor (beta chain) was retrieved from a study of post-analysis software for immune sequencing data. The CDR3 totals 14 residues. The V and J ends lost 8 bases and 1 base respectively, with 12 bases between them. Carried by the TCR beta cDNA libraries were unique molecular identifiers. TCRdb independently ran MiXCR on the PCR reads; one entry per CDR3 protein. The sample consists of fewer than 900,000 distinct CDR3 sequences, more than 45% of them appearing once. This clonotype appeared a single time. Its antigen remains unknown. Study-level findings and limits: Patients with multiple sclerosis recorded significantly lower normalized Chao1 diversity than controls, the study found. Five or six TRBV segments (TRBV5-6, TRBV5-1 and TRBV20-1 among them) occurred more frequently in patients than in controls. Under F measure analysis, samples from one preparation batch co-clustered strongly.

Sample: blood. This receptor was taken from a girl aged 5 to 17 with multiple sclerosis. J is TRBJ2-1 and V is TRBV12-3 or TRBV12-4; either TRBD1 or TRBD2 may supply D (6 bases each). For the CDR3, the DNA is TGTGCCAGCGCGAAAGGGGGGTCCTACAATGAGCAGTTCTTC. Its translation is CASAKGGSYNEQFF.